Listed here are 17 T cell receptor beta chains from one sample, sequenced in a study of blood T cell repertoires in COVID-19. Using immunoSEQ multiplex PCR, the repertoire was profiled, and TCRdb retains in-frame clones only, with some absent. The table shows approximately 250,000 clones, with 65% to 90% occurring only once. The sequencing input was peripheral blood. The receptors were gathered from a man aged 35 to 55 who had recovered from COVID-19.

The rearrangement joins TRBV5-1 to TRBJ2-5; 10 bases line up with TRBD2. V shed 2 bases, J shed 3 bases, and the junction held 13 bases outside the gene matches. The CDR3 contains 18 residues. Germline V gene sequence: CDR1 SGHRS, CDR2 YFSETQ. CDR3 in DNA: TGCGCCAGCAGCTTAGGTTGGGTAGCGGGGGGACCCGAAGAGACCCAGTACTTC. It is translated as CASSLGWVAGGPEETQYF.

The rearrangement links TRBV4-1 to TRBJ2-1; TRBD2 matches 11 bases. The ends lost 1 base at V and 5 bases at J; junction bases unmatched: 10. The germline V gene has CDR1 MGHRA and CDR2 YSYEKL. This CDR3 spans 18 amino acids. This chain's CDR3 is CASSQGSGGAFSHNEQFF. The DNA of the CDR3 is TGCGCCAGCAGCCAAGGTAGCGGGGGGGCCTTTTCCCACAATGAGCAGTTCTTC.

This CDR3 reads CASSPWTVNTEAFF. CDR3 sequence (DNA): TGTGCCAGTAGTCCGTGGACAGTGAACACTGAAGCTTTCTTT. This chain links TRBV19 with TRBJ1-1; D perhaps matches TRBD1 (6 bases). The germline gives CDR1 LNHDA, CDR2 SQIVND (reference sequence). Deletions cut 5 bases from V and 0 bases from J, with 10 bases between. CDR3 length: 14 amino acids.

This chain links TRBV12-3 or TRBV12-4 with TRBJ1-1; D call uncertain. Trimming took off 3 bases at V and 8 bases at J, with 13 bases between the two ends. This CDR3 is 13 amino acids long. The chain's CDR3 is CASSLMRATEAFF. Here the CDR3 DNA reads TGTGCCAGCAGTTTGATGAGGGCCACGGAAGCTTTCTTT.

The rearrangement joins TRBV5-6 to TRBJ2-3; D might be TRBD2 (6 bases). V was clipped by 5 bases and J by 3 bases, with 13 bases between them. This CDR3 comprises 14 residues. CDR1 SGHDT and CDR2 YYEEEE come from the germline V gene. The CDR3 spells CASRATAGTDTQYF. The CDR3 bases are TGTGCCAGCAGGGCGACAGCGGGTACAGATACGCAGTATTTT.

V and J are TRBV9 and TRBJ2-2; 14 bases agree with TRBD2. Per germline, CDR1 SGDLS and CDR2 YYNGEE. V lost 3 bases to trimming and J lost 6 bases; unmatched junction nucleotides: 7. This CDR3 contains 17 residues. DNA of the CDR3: TGTGCCAGCAGCGCGGGACTAGCGGGAGATTCTGCCGGGGAGCTGTTTTTT. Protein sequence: CASSAGLAGDSAGELFF.

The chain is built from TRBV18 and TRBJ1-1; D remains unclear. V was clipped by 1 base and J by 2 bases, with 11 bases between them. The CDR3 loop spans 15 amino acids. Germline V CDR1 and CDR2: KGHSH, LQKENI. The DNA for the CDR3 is TGTGCCAGCTCACCACGTACGGGTCGAAACACTGAAGCTTTCTTT. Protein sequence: CASSPRTGRNTEAFF.

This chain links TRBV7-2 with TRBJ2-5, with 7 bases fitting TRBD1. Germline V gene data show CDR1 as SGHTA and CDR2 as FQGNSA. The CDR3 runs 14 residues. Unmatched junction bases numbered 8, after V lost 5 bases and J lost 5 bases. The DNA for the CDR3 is TGTGCCAGCAGCAGACAGGGCGTCATGGAGACCCAGTACTTC. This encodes CASSRQGVMETQYF.

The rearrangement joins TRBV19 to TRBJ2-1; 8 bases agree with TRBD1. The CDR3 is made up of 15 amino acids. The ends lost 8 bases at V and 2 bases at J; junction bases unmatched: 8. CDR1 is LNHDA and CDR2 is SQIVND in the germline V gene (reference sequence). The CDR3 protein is CASHQDRATYNEQFF. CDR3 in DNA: TGTGCCAGTCACCAGGACAGGGCCACCTACAATGAGCAGTTCTTC.

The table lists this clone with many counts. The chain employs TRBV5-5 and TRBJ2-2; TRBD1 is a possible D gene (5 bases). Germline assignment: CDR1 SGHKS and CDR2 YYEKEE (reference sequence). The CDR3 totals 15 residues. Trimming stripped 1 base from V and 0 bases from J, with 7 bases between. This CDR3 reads CASSLYRTNTGELFF. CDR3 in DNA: TGTGCCAGCAGCTTGTACAGGACGAACACCGGGGAGCTGTTTTTT. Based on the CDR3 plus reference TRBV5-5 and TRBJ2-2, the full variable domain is DAGVTQSPTHLIKTRGQQVTLRCSPISGHKSVSWYQQVLGQGPQFIFQYYEKEERGRGNFPDRFSARQFPNYSSELNVNALLLGDSALYLCASSLYRTNTGELFFGEGSRLTVL.

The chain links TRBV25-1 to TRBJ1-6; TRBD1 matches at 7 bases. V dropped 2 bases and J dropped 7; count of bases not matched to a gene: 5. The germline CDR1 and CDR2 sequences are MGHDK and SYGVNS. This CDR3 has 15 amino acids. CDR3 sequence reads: CASSETGTVNSPLHF. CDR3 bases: TGTGCCAGCAGTGAAACCGGGACAGTGAATTCACCCCTCCACTTT.

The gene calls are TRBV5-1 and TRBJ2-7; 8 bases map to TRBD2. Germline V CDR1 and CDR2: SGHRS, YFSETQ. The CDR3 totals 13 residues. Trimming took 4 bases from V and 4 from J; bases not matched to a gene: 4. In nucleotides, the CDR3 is TGCGCCAGCAGCCGGACTAGCATTTACGAGCAGTACTTC. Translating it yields CASSRTSIYEQYF.

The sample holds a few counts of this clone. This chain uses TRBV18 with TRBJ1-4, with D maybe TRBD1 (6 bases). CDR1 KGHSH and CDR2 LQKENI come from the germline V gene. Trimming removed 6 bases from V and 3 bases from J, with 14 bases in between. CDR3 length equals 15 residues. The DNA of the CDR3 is TGTGCCAGCTCGCTGGGGGCGACGGCTAATGAAAAACTGTTTTTT. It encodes CASSLGATANEKLFF. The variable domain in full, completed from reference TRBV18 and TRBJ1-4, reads NAGVMQNPRHLVRRRGQEARLRCSPMKGHSHVYWYRQLPEEGLKFMVYLQKENIIDESGMPKERFSAEFPKEGPSILRIQQVVRGDSAAYFCASSLGATANEKLFFGSGTQLSVL.

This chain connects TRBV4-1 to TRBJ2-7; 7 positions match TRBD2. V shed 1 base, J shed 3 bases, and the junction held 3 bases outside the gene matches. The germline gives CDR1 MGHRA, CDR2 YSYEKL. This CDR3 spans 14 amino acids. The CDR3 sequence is CASSQGAGDYEQYF. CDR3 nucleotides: TGCGCCAGCAGCCAAGGGGCGGGGGACTACGAGCAGTACTTC.

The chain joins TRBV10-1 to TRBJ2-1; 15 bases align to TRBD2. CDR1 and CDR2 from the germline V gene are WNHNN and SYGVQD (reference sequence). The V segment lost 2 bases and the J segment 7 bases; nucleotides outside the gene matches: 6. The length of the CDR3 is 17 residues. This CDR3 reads CASSEGAGTSGRNEQFF. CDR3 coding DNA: TGCGCCAGCAGTGAGGGTGCCGGGACTAGCGGGAGGAATGAGCAGTTCTTC.

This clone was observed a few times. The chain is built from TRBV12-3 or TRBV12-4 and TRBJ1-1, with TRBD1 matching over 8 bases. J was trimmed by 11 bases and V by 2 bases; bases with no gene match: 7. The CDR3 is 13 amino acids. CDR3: CASSLRQGARAFF. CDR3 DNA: TGTGCCAGCAGTTTACGGCAGGGGGCAAGGGCTTTCTTT.

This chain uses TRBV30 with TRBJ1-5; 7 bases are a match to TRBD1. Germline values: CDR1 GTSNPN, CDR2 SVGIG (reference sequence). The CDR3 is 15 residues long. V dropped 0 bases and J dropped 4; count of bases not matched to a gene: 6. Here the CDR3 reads CAWSVQAGGNQPQHF. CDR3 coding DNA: TGTGCCTGGAGTGTACAGGCAGGGGGTAATCAGCCCCAGCATTTT. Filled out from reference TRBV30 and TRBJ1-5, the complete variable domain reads SQTIHQWPATLVQPVGSPLSLECTVEGTSNPNLYWYRQAAGRGLQLLFYSVGIGQISSEVPQNLSASRPQDRQFILSSKKLLLSDSGFYLCAWSVQAGGNQPQHFGDGTRLSIL.